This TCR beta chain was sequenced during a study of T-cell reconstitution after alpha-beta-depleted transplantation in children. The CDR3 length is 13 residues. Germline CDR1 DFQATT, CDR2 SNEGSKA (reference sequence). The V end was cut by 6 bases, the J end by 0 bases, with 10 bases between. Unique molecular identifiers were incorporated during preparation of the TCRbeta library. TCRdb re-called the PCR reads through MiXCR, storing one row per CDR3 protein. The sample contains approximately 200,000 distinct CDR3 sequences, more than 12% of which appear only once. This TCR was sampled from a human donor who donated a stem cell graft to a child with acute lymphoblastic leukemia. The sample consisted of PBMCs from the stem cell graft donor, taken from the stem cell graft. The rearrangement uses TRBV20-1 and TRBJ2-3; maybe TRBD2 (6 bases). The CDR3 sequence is CSAPTRSTDTQYF. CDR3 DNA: TGCAGTGCCCCGACTAGAAGCACAGATACGCAGTATTTT.